The 27 T cell receptor beta chains presented below share a single source sample, sequenced in a study of T-cell reconstitution after alpha-beta-depleted transplantation in children. As it was prepared, the TCRbeta library received unique molecular identifiers. TCRdb reprocessed the PCR reads with MiXCR, giving one entry per CDR3 protein. Among just over 950,000 distinct CDR3 sequences, about 29% were seen once, and the ten largest hold 28%. Source: PBMCs, mostly from graft donor cells, taken 360 days after TCRalphabeta/CD19-depleted stem cell transplant. The receptors come from a boy under three years old who had a stem cell transplant for SCID, so the T cells may come from the graft donor.

This clonotype was counted only a few times. This sequence joins TRBV20-1 and TRBJ2-7; a possible D gene is TRBD2 (6 bases). V dropped 0 bases and J dropped 0 bases, with 9 bases sitting between them. Germline V lookup: CDR1 DFQATT, CDR2 SNEGSKA (reference sequence). This CDR3 has 14 amino acids. For the CDR3, the DNA is TGCAGTGCTAGAGATCGGGGAGGCTCCTACGAGCAGTACTTC. It specifies CSARDRGGSYEQYF.

The chain employs TRBV3-1 and TRBJ2-2, with a weak D call TRBD2 (6 bases). Looked up from germline, CDR1 is LGHDT and CDR2 is YNNKEL (reference sequence). The CDR3 runs 14 residues. V was trimmed by 6 bases and J by 6 bases, leaving 14 bases between them. This CDR3 reads CASSPIPGAGELFF. Written as DNA, the CDR3 is TGTGCCAGCAGTCCAATTCCGGGGGCCGGGGAGCTGTTTTTT.

The J gene is TRBJ1-1, the V gene TRBV12-3 or TRBV12-4, with D uncertain. There are 13 residues in the CDR3. Trimming removed 4 bases from V and 6 bases from J, with 12 bases in between. The CDR3 DNA sequence: TGTGCCAGCAGTTCCGCGGGAGAGGCTGAAGCTTTCTTT. This encodes CASSSAGEAEAFF.

This chain connects TRBV29-1 to TRBJ1-1; D remains unclear. This CDR3 has 9 residues. Germline CDR1 is SQVTM and CDR2 is ANQGSEA. V was clipped by 4 bases and J by 4 bases, with 1 base between them. CDR3 residues: CSVGTEAFF. The CDR3 DNA is TGCAGCGTTGGCACTGAAGCTTTCTTT.

This chain connects TRBV2 to TRBJ2-5, with D hard to call. This CDR3 is 11 amino acids long. Looked up from germline, CDR1 is SNHLY and CDR2 is FYNNEI. V shed 7 bases and J shed 4 bases, with 7 bases lying between them. The CDR3 nucleotides are TGTGCCAGCAAGACGGCAGAGACCCAGTACTTC. This encodes CASKTAETQYF.

J is TRBJ2-4 and V is TRBV7-8; 7 bases are a match to TRBD1. Germline trimming cut 0 bases from V and 0 bases from J; bases unmatched to any gene: 2. Germline CDR1 and CDR2: SGHVS and FQNEAQ. The CDR3 length is 16 residues. The CDR3 DNA follows: TGTGCCAGCAGCTTAGCGGGACAGTCAGCCAAAAACATTCAGTACTTC. Translating it yields CASSLAGQSAKNIQYF.

This clonotype was counted a few times. V is TRBV5-1 and J is TRBJ1-1; D perhaps matches TRBD1 (6 bases). The CDR3 is 17 amino acids. Germline V gene sequence: CDR1 SGHRS, CDR2 YFSETQ. The germline V and J ends were trimmed by 1 base and 1 base, with 17 bases remaining between them. In nucleotides, the CDR3 is TGCGCCAGCAGCTTGTTAGGGGGGGGTCGTCCGAACACTGAAGCTTTCTTT. It is translated as CASSLLGGGRPNTEAFF.

V usage is TRBV6-5 and J usage is TRBJ2-1; 9 nucleotides match TRBD2. V was pared by 0 bases and J by 13 bases, with 7 bases of the junction left unmatched. Per the germline V gene, CDR1 is MNHEY and CDR2 is SVGAGI. The CDR3 has 14 amino acids. This CDR3 is CASSYSMAGGRQFF. For the CDR3, the DNA is TGTGCCAGCAGTTACTCGATGGCGGGGGGGCGTCAGTTCTTC.

This clonotype came up once. The rearrangement joins TRBV7-6 to TRBJ2-5, with TRBD2 as a possible D gene (5 bases). The CDR3 length is 15 residues. Per germline, CDR1 SGHVS and CDR2 FNYEAQ. V was clipped by 1 base and J by 5 bases, with 14 bases between them. The CDR3 protein is CASSLVDSSPETQYF. DNA for the CDR3: TGTGCCAGCAGCTTAGTGGACTCTAGCCCGGAGACCCAGTACTTC.

This clonotype was counted only a few times. The chain is built from TRBV10-3 and TRBJ2-2; tentatively, D is TRBD2 (6 bases). V dropped 7 bases and J dropped 7 bases, with 13 bases sitting between them. Germline V gene data show CDR1 as ENHRY and CDR2 as SYGVKD. This CDR3 spans 13 amino acids. The CDR3 here is CAITGEANGELFF. In nucleotides, the CDR3 is TGTGCCATCACCGGGGAGGCCAACGGGGAGCTGTTTTTT.

The chain's CDR3 is CASSVVPEETQYF. CDR3 nucleotides: TGTGCCAGCAGCGTAGTGCCCGAAGAGACCCAGTACTTC. V and J are TRBV9 and TRBJ2-5, with unresolved D. CDR1 SGDLS and CDR2 YYNGEE come from the germline V gene. The CDR3 runs to 13 residues. The ends were cut back, 0 bases at V and 3 bases at J, with 6 bases in the middle.

The chain has TRBV20-1 and TRBJ2-1, with D maybe TRBD1 (6 bases). V was pared by 1 base and J by 3 bases, with 10 bases between. CDR3 length equals 14 residues. CDR1 is DFQATT, CDR2 SNEGSKA, per germline (reference sequence). CDR3 coding DNA: TGCAGTGCTAGAGTCCGGGACAACTACAATGAGCAGTTCTTC. Protein sequence: CSARVRDNYNEQFF.

The V gene is TRBV7-8, the J gene TRBJ1-1; D gene ambiguous. Germline CDR1 is SGHVS and CDR2 is FQNEAQ. The CDR3 loop spans 16 amino acids. Trimming took off 0 bases at V and 1 base at J, with 12 bases between the two ends. CDR3 in DNA: TGTGCCAGCAGCTTAGCTCGGCGGACTGGGAACACTGAAGCTTTCTTT. Its translation is CASSLARRTGNTEAFF.

This clonotype turned up a few times. In DNA form, the CDR3 reads TGTGCCAGCAGGACCGGACTAGTTCCCACAGATACGCAGTATTTT. Its translation is CASRTGLVPTDTQYF. The chain is built from TRBV12-3 or TRBV12-4 and TRBJ2-3; 7 nucleotides match TRBD2. The J segment lost 2 bases and the V segment lost 6 bases, leaving 8 bases of the junction unmatched. CDR3 size: 15 residues.

This clonotype was detected ten times or more. A junction end diverges from the germline sequence, so it may reflect a read error. V usage is TRBV12-3 or TRBV12-4 and J usage is TRBJ2-3, with 12 bases identical to TRBD2. CDR3 length: 15 amino acids. CDR3 amino acids: CASSLAGGPPDTQYF. The CDR3 coding sequence is TGTGCCAGCAGTCTAGCGGGGGGGCCGCCAGATACGCAGTATTTT.

This clonotype was counted ten times or more. The chain combines TRBV7-9 with TRBJ2-5, with D hard to call. CDR3 length equals 14 residues. V lost 1 base and J lost 5, with 11 bases in between. Germline values: CDR1 SEHNR, CDR2 FQNEAQ (reference sequence). CDR3 region: CASSLGPGLETQYF. The CDR3 DNA is TGTGCCAGCAGCTTAGGCCCGGGCCTGGAGACCCAGTACTTC.

This clonotype was counted only a few times. The chain has TRBV12-3 or TRBV12-4 and TRBJ2-4, with D perhaps matching TRBD1 (6 bases). Trimming took off 3 bases at V and 1 base at J, with 22 bases between the two ends. The CDR3 is 19 amino acids. The CDR3: CASSFSRQGIRSAKNIQYF. In DNA, the CDR3 is TGTGCCAGCAGTTTTTCGCGTCAGGGGATAAGGTCGGCCAAAAACATTCAGTACTTC.

The rearrangement joins TRBV7-2 to TRBJ1-3; D unclear. Germline V gene data show CDR1 as SGHTA and CDR2 as FQGNSA. V lost 5 bases and J 2 bases, leaving 16 bases between the germline ends. The CDR3 consists of 16 residues. The CDR3 sequence is CASSMISGLAGNTIYF. CDR3 bases: TGTGCCAGCAGCATGATATCCGGCCTCGCTGGAAACACCATATATTTT.

This clonotype was counted between two and nine times. The chain is built from TRBV7-2 and TRBJ1-1; the match to TRBD1 covers 9 bases. Germline CDR1 and CDR2: SGHTA and FQGNSA. This CDR3 has 15 amino acids. V shed 4 bases, J shed 6 bases, and the junction held 9 bases outside the gene matches. In DNA form, the CDR3 reads TGTGCCAGCAGCTGGGGTGGGACAGGGAGCCCTGAAGCTTTCTTT. Translated: CASSWGGTGSPEAFF.

The V and J genes are TRBV28 and TRBJ2-7; D remains ambiguous. V lost 3 bases and J 3 bases, leaving 15 bases between the germline ends. From germline, CDR1 is MDHEN and CDR2 SYDVKM. The CDR3 runs 15 residues. The CDR3 coding sequence is TGTGCCAGCAGTTTCCTCAGAGGAACGAGCTACGAGCAGTACTTC. This gives the protein CASSFLRGTSYEQYF.

Comments on this clonotype: A junction boundary mismatches the germline segment, possibly from a read error. J is TRBJ2-2 and V is TRBV3-1; 10 bases map to TRBD1. The CDR3 contains 15 residues. In germline, CDR1 is LGHDT, CDR2 YNNKEL (reference sequence). The CDR3, as DNA: TGTGGCAGCAGCCCTGGGACAGGGGCGGCCGGGGAGCTGTTTTTT. Translation: CGSSPGTGAAGELFF.

This clonotype was counted only a few times. The chain carries TRBV12-3 or TRBV12-4 and TRBJ1-2, with 8 positions matching TRBD1. The CDR3 is made up of 16 amino acids. J gave up 8 bases and V 7 bases, and 18 bases lay outside the gene matches. Here the CDR3 DNA reads TGTGCCAGCAACAGGGGGGGACTTCGGGAACATCAGGGCTACACCTTC. This encodes CASNRGGLREHQGYTF.

This clonotype was recorded at least ten times. The gene calls are TRBV7-9 and TRBJ2-7; D is ambiguous. There are 14 residues in the CDR3. Trimming left V 3 bases short and J 3 bases short, with 12 bases between. Germline-derived CDR1 and CDR2 are SEHNR and FQNEAQ (reference sequence). CDR3 sequence reads: CASSFNRRNYEQYF. CDR3 DNA: TGTGCCAGCAGCTTCAACCGGAGAAACTACGAGCAGTACTTC.

V and J are TRBV12-3 or TRBV12-4 and TRBJ1-4; tentatively, D is TRBD1 (5 bases). The CDR3 has 14 residues. V lost 7 bases and J lost 7, with 16 bases in between. This CDR3 reads CASKARRDGEKLFF. The CDR3 DNA is TGTGCCAGCAAGGCCAGAAGGGACGGTGAAAAACTGTTTTTT.

This clonotype has more than one count but fewer than ten. The chain has TRBV12-3 or TRBV12-4 and TRBJ2-3; possibly TRBD2 for D (6 bases). Trimming removed 6 bases from V and 8 bases from J, with 12 bases in between. There are 12 residues in the CDR3. The CDR3 nucleotides are TGTGCCAGCAGCCAGACTAGGAGTACGCAGTATTTT. Translating gives CASSQTRSTQYF.

This clonotype has a single count. The chain links TRBV4-3 to TRBJ1-2, with D tentatively TRBD1 (5 bases). The CDR3 runs to 15 residues. Germline V gene data show CDR1 as LGHNA and CDR2 as YSLEER. Deletions cut 2 bases from V and 4 bases from J, with 14 bases between. The CDR3 DNA is TGCGCCAGCAGCCAATGGGGGAGCGGGGTCTATGGCTACACCTTC. This gives the protein CASSQWGSGVYGYTF.

This clonotype was seen a few times. The chain is built from TRBV20-1 and TRBJ2-5; TRBD1 or TRBD2 may be the D gene (5 bases each). The CDR3 loop spans 16 amino acids. Trimming removed 4 bases from V and 1 base from J, with 19 bases in between. CDR1 and CDR2 from the germline V gene are DFQATT and SNEGSKA (reference sequence). Written as DNA, the CDR3 is TGCAGTGCTATCCCCTCCGGGGCATACCTCCAAGAGACCCAGTACTTC. It encodes CSAIPSGAYLQETQYF.